What follows are 31 T cell receptor beta chains derived from one specimen sequenced in a study of PD-1 blockade in classical Hodgkin lymphoma. The time point was: cycle 4 day 1 (C4D1), after six to seven weeks of nivolumab. Every single patient, without exception, relapsed after autologous stem cell transplantation, and brentuximab vedotin exposure varied. The repertoire was sequenced with immunoSEQ multiplex PCR; TCRdb's copy has only in-frame clones and lacks some. The sample includes about 6,900 clones, about 88% of them seen just once. Source: peripheral blood mononuclear cells (PBMCs), taken before the fourth cycle of nivolumab. The receptor source for this set is a human donor with classical Hodgkin lymphoma.

The table lists this clone with a count of one. The chain carries TRBV2 and TRBJ2-2; possible D gene TRBD2, 6 bases. V was cut by 7 bases and J by 4 bases, with 13 bases left in between. From germline, CDR1 is SNHLY and CDR2 FYNNEI. This CDR3 spans 14 amino acids. The CDR3 sequence is CASKRLETTGELFF. CDR3 in DNA: TGTGCCAGCAAGAGACTAGAGACCACCGGGGAGCTGTTTTTT.

This chain uses TRBV6-6 with TRBJ1-1; no reliable D call. The CDR3 has 12 amino acids. Between the trimmed V and J ends, which lost 2 bases and 5 bases, there was a span of 6 bases. The germline gives CDR1 MNHNY, CDR2 SVGAGI (reference sequence). The CDR3 sequence: CASSYGFTEAFF. The CDR3 DNA follows: TGTGCCAGCAGTTACGGATTTACTGAAGCTTTCTTT.

In its sample, this clone was seen once. V usage is TRBV5-5 and J usage is TRBJ1-5; possible D gene TRBD1, 6 bases. V was clipped by 2 bases and J by 0 bases, with 12 bases between them. Germline loops: CDR1 SGHKS, CDR2 YYEKEE (reference sequence). The CDR3 consists of 16 residues. Here the CDR3 reads CASSFSGVNSNQPQHF. DNA for the CDR3: TGTGCCAGCAGCTTTTCAGGGGTTAATAGCAATCAGCCCCAGCATTTT.

V is TRBV2 and J is TRBJ1-3; no definite D call. Germline loops: CDR1 SNHLY, CDR2 FYNNEI. This CDR3 has 15 residues. V was cut by 5 bases and J by 0 bases, with 11 bases left in between. The CDR3 DNA reads TGTGCCAGCAGTCAGACACCGGGCTCTGGAAACACCATATATTTT. Translation: CASSQTPGSGNTIYF.

The J gene is TRBJ1-3, the V gene TRBV12-2; TRBD1 was called by the table and not checked on the DNA. TRBV12-2 is tagged as a pseudogene. The CDR3 length is 17 residues. In DNA, the CDR3 is TGTGCAAGTCGCTCTCCCTCCAGGGAACTCTCTGGAAACACCATATATTTT. Protein sequence: CASRSPSRELSGNTIYF.

This clone appeared once. V gene TRBV29-1 combines with J gene TRBJ2-6, with D possibly matching TRBD2 (5 bases). V lost 0 bases, J lost 0 bases, and 18 bases lay in between. Looked up from germline, CDR1 is SQVTM and CDR2 is ANQGSEA. The CDR3 has 19 residues. CDR3 sequence: CSVEDQVPGITSGANVLTF. The CDR3 DNA is TGCAGCGTTGAAGATCAAGTACCCGGGATTACCTCTGGGGCCAACGTCCTGACTTTC.

This CDR3 reads CASCRTSTPSGANVLTF. In DNA, the CDR3 is TGTGCCAGCTGCCGCACCTCTACACCCTCTGGGGCCAACGTCCTGACTTTC. J is TRBJ2-6 and V is TRBV18; D unresolved. The CDR3 contains 17 residues. V dropped 7 bases and J dropped 0 bases, with 16 bases sitting between them. Germline CDR1 is KGHSH and CDR2 is LQKENI.

This clone was counted between two and nine times. The rearrangement links TRBV25-1 to TRBJ1-2, with a weak D call TRBD1 (5 bases). Germline CDR1 MGHDK, CDR2 SYGVNS. This CDR3 is built from 14 residues. Trimming shortened V by 6 bases and J by 1 base, and 12 bases separated the two germline ends. CDR3 region: CASRGTMGNYGYTF. As DNA, the CDR3 is TGTGCCAGCAGGGGGACGATGGGTAACTATGGCTACACCTTC.

The CDR3 sequence is CASKRVAGELFF. CDR3 coding DNA: TGCGCCAGCAAGAGGGTCGCCGGGGAGCTGTTTTTT. This chain joins TRBV10-2 and TRBJ2-2; a weak D match, TRBD2 (5 bases). Trimming removed 7 bases from V and 6 bases from J, with 9 bases in between. Germline V gives CDR1 WSHSY, CDR2 SAAADI. The CDR3 extends over 12 amino acids.

This sequence joins TRBV10-3 and TRBJ1-2; tentative D call: TRBD1 (6 bases). Germline CDR1 reads ENHRY; CDR2 reads SYGVKD. The CDR3 sequence is 15 residues long. Between the trimmed V and J ends, which lost 4 bases and 0 bases, there was a span of 12 bases. CDR3 amino acids: CAISGRGATNYGYTF. CDR3 in DNA: TGTGCCATCAGTGGTCGGGGGGCGACTAACTATGGCTACACCTTC.

The count of this clone is one. The chain joins TRBV18 to TRBJ1-2, with 7 bases fitting TRBD1. The length of the CDR3 is 16 residues. Germline assignment: CDR1 KGHSH and CDR2 LQKENI. V shed 3 bases and J 3 bases; nucleotides not matched to a gene: 10. CDR3 DNA: TGTGCCAGCTCACCCCGAAACGACAGGGCGTACTATGGCTACACCTTC. Its translation: CASSPRNDRAYYGYTF.

The V call is TRBV2, the J call TRBJ1-6; D remains ambiguous. The CDR3 runs to 12 residues. V gave up 11 bases and J gave up 8 bases, with 13 bases separating them. The germline gives CDR1 SNHLY, CDR2 FYNNEI. CDR3 region: CASMMWDSPLHF. Here the CDR3 DNA reads TGTGCCTCCATGATGTGGGATTCACCCCTCCACTTT.

This chain uses TRBV18 with TRBJ1-4; D perhaps matches TRBD1 (6 bases). Per germline, CDR1 KGHSH and CDR2 LQKENI. The CDR3 has 14 amino acids. The germline V and J ends were trimmed by 3 bases and 4 bases, with 9 bases remaining between them. CDR3 sequence (DNA): TGTGCCAGCTCACCGGGGGCTTATAATGAAAAACTGTTTTTT. As protein: CASSPGAYNEKLFF.

The chain carries TRBV19 and TRBJ1-1; 9 bases align to TRBD1. Germline CDR1 and CDR2: LNHDA and SQIVND (reference sequence). J lost 5 bases, V lost 10 bases, and 8 bases had no gene match. The CDR3 loop spans 13 amino acids. The CDR3 coding sequence is TGTGCCACCTGGGACAGGGTAAAGACTGAAGCTTTCTTT. This encodes CATWDRVKTEAFF. Drawing the rest from reference TRBV19 and TRBJ1-1, the complete variable domain is DGGITQSPKYLFRKEGQNVTLSCEQNLNHDAMYWYRQDPGQGLRLIYYSQIVNDFQKGDIAEGYSVSREKKESFPLTVTSAQKNPTAFYLCATWDRVKTEAFFGQGTRLTVV.

This chain connects TRBV18 to TRBJ1-4; unclear D gene. Germline V gene data show CDR1 as KGHSH and CDR2 as LQKENI. The CDR3 length is 15 residues. V was shortened by 3 bases and J by 8 bases, with 16 bases between the two germline ends. This CDR3 is CASSPVHGVEEKLFF. In nucleotides, the CDR3 is TGTGCCAGCTCACCTGTTCATGGGGTAGAGGAAAAACTGTTTTTT.

The chain is built from TRBV7-9 and TRBJ1-1; D call uncertain. The length of the CDR3 is 15 residues. V lost 1 base to trimming and J lost 1 base, with 10 bases between them. From germline, CDR1 is SEHNR and CDR2 FQNEAQ (reference sequence). The CDR3 reads CASSLGGEGNTEAFF. In DNA form, the CDR3 reads TGTGCCAGCAGCTTAGGCGGGGAGGGGAACACTGAAGCTTTCTTT.

V and J are TRBV7-9 and TRBJ1-2; weak D call: TRBD1 (6 bases). CDR3 size: 15 residues. The V end was cut by 1 base, the J end by 4 bases, with 13 bases between. Germline V gene data show CDR1 as SEHNR and CDR2 as FQNEAQ (reference sequence). The chain's CDR3 is CASSLDPDRVYGYTF. DNA of the CDR3: TGTGCCAGCAGCTTAGACCCGGACAGAGTCTATGGCTACACCTTC.

This clone was found a few times. The genes are TRBV7-9 and TRBJ1-2; D is unresolved. Between the trimmed V and J ends, which lost 0 bases and 4 bases, there was a span of 15 bases. This CDR3 is 16 amino acids long. Germline CDR1 and CDR2: SEHNR and FQNEAQ (reference sequence). CDR3 nucleotides: TGTGCCAGCAGCTTAGCCCTTGGTGACAAGGGCTATGGCTACACCTTC. It translates to CASSLALGDKGYGYTF.

This sequence joins TRBV7-9 and TRBJ2-5; 8 bases are shared with TRBD1. CDR3 length: 14 amino acids. CDR1 SEHNR and CDR2 FQNEAQ come from the germline V gene (reference sequence). V dropped 0 bases and J dropped 5; count of bases not matched to a gene: 2. CDR3 sequence: CASSLADRVETQYF. CDR3 nucleotide sequence: TGTGCCAGCAGCTTAGCGGACAGGGTCGAGACCCAGTACTTC.

This clone was detected only once. The rearrangement links TRBV5-1 to TRBJ1-6; D is undetermined. Germline V gives CDR1 SGHRS, CDR2 YFSETQ. Between the trimmed V and J ends, which lost 4 bases and 0 bases, there was a span of 11 bases. This CDR3 comprises 16 residues. The chain's CDR3 is CASSPQKSSYNSPLHF. DNA of the CDR3: TGCGCCAGCAGCCCCCAGAAGAGCTCCTATAATTCACCCCTCCACTTT.

This chain connects TRBV5-1 to TRBJ1-2; a possible D gene is TRBD1 (6 bases). Trimming pared 4 bases from V and 5 bases from J, leaving 18 bases between. Looked up from germline, CDR1 is SGHRS and CDR2 is YFSETQ. The CDR3 has 15 amino acids. CDR3 region: CASSPDPLGAYGYTF. DNA of the CDR3: TGCGCCAGCAGCCCTGACCCTCTGGGGGCTTATGGCTACACCTTC. Together with reference TRBV5-1 and TRBJ1-2, the CDR3 gives the full variable domain: KAGVTQTPRYLIKTRGQQVTLSCSPISGHRSVSWYQQTPGQGLQFLFEYFSETQRNKGNFPGRFSGRQFSNSRSEMNVSTLELGDSALYLCASSPDPLGAYGYTFGSGTRLTVV.

This rearrangement joins TRBV11-3 to TRBJ2-7; no clear D gene. V shed 0 bases and J shed 0 bases, with 9 bases lying between them. This CDR3 spans 15 amino acids. Germline V gene sequence: CDR1 SGHNT, CDR2 YENEEA. CDR3 nucleotides: TGTGCCAGCAGCTTAGAGGACGCTAGCTCCTACGAGCAGTACGTC. Residues: CASSLEDASSYEQYV.

The gene calls are TRBV30 and TRBJ2-1; perhaps TRBD1 as D (5 bases). Trimming pared 2 bases from V and 10 bases from J, leaving 15 bases between. This CDR3 region has 13 residues. In germline, CDR1 is GTSNPN, CDR2 SVGIG (reference sequence). CDR3 region: CAWSLLRVTEQFF. The CDR3 region has the DNA TGTGCCTGGAGTCTTCTCAGGGTTACGGAGCAGTTCTTC.

V usage is TRBV5-1 and J usage is TRBJ2-1; TRBD1 matches at 11 bases. This CDR3 is 15 amino acids long. The junction had 2 bases not matched to a gene; V was cut back by 4 bases and J by 2 bases. CDR1 SGHRS and CDR2 YFSETQ come from the germline V gene. The CDR3 is CASSRTGGTYNEQFF. CDR3 nucleotides: TGCGCCAGCAGCCGGACAGGGGGCACCTACAATGAGCAGTTCTTC. Filled out from reference TRBV5-1 and TRBJ2-1, the complete variable domain reads KAGVTQTPRYLIKTRGQQVTLSCSPISGHRSVSWYQQTPGQGLQFLFEYFSETQRNKGNFPGRFSGRQFSNSRSEMNVSTLELGDSALYLCASSRTGGTYNEQFFGPGTRLTVL.

The chain uses TRBV20-1 and TRBJ1-2, with D tentatively TRBD1 (5 bases). V shed 6 bases and J shed 7 bases, with 12 bases lying between them. The length of the CDR3 is 11 residues. Germline-derived CDR1 and CDR2 are DFQATT and SNEGSKA (reference sequence). CDR3 region: CSAQDGVGYTF. CDR3 DNA: TGCAGTGCACAGGACGGGGTTGGCTACACCTTC.

The chain employs TRBV5-1 and TRBJ1-3, with 7 bases matching TRBD1. After removal of 4 bases from V and 4 bases from J, the junction contained 2 bases not matched to a gene. The length of the CDR3 is 13 residues. Germline V lookup: CDR1 SGHRS, CDR2 YFSETQ. CDR3 region: CASSETGGNTIYF. The CDR3 coding sequence is TGCGCCAGCAGCGAGACAGGGGGAAACACCATATATTTT.

The V call is TRBV6-1, the J call TRBJ2-4; TRBD1 aligns across 7 bases. From germline, CDR1 is MNHNS and CDR2 SASEGT. The CDR3 consists of 13 residues. Trimming cost V 2 bases and J 8 bases; bases outside gene matches: 3. CDR3 residues: CASSEYRGHIQYF. As DNA, the CDR3 is TGTGCCAGCAGTGAATACAGGGGACACATTCAGTACTTC.

V is TRBV6-5 and J is TRBJ1-2, with D maybe TRBD1 (5 bases). The germline gives CDR1 MNHEY, CDR2 SVGAGI. The CDR3 is 12 residues long. Trimming took off 6 bases at V and 8 bases at J, with 13 bases between the two ends. Here the CDR3 DNA reads TGTGCCAGCAGCCCTGCCCAGGGAGGCTACACCTTC. It yields the protein CASSPAQGGYTF.

This clone is hyperexpanded (1% or more) in the sample. The CDR3 sequence: CASSLSMGSVNYGYTF. The CDR3 DNA reads TGTGCCAGCAGTTTATCGATGGGATCAGTTAACTATGGCTACACCTTC. The V and J genes are TRBV27 and TRBJ1-2; D remains ambiguous. The ends were cut back, 0 bases at V and 1 base at J, with 12 bases in the middle. CDR3 length: 16 amino acids. The germline CDR1 and CDR2 sequences are MNHEY and SMNVEV (reference sequence).

This clone was detected only a few times. The rearrangement joins TRBV6-1 to TRBJ1-4, with a tentative D call TRBD1 (5 bases). V gave up 0 bases and J gave up 8 bases, with 19 bases separating them. Germline V CDR1 and CDR2: MNHNS, SASEGT. The CDR3 covers 17 residues. CDR3 nucleotide sequence: TGTGCCAGCAGTGAAGCGTACGGCTCCAGGAGGGGAGAAAAACTGTTTTTT. Protein product: CASSEAYGSRRGEKLFF.

V gene TRBV5-6 combines with J gene TRBJ2-5; D gene unclear. Germline V gene lookup returns CDR1 SGHDT and CDR2 YYEEEE. The CDR3 is made up of 17 amino acids. Trimming took off 6 bases at V and 1 base at J, with 22 bases between the two ends. The CDR3 here is CASTPRGPWQFQETQYF. CDR3 nucleotides: TGTGCCAGCACCCCAAGAGGCCCTTGGCAATTCCAAGAGACCCAGTACTTC.